These 28 T cell receptor beta chains were sequenced from one sample in a study of cytomegalovirus exposure and HLA in healthy donors. 13 Jbeta primers and 60 Vbeta primers were used for the PCR. Sequencing used immunoSEQ multiplex PCR; TCRdb keeps in-frame clones, though not all of them. The data contain fewer than 90,000 clones, approximately 79% of them seen just once; the ten biggest clones take up around 6%. The sequenced sample was PBMCs. These receptors were obtained from a female donor in good health and CMV-seronegative.

The V and J genes are TRBV7-9 and TRBJ2-1; 8 bases match TRBD2. The CDR3 has 15 residues. The J segment lost 7 bases and the V segment lost 4 bases, leaving 9 bases of the junction unmatched. Germline V gene sequence: CDR1 SEHNR, CDR2 FQNEAQ (reference sequence). The CDR3 is CASSSPGLARNEQFF. In nucleotides, the CDR3 is TGTGCCAGCAGCTCACCTGGACTAGCTAGGAATGAGCAGTTCTTC.

V gene TRBV6-1 combines with J gene TRBJ2-7; TRBD1 agrees at 7 bases. Germline V gene data show CDR1 as MNHNS and CDR2 as SASEGT. With 7 bases clipped from V and 2 bases from J, the junction kept 8 bases outside the gene matches. The CDR3 is made up of 14 amino acids. The CDR3 nucleotides read TGTGCCAGCACTACACCGGGACAGCCCTACGAGCAGTACTTC. This encodes CASTTPGQPYEQYF.

The gene calls are TRBV9 and TRBJ2-1; maybe TRBD1 (6 bases). With 0 bases removed from V and 0 bases from J, the gap between germline ends came to 13 bases. Germline V lookup: CDR1 SGDLS, CDR2 YYNGEE. This CDR3 has 17 amino acids. CDR3 coding DNA: TGTGCCAGCAGCGTAGTTGGGGGCGTTAGCTCCTACAATGAGCAGTTCTTC. Amino acids: CASSVVGGVSSYNEQFF.

The rearrangement uses TRBV7-9 and TRBJ1-2; 8 bases map to TRBD1. The CDR3 length is 13 residues. The V gene's germline CDR1 is SEHNR and CDR2 FQNEAQ (reference sequence). V shed 7 bases and J 4 bases; nucleotides not matched to a gene: 5. For the CDR3, the DNA is TGTGCCAGCACCAGGACAGGGTCCTATGGCTACACCTTC. Translated, it gives CASTRTGSYGYTF. The whole variable domain, remainder taken from reference TRBV7-9 and TRBJ1-2, is DTGVSQNPRHKITKRGQNVTFRCDPISEHNRLYWYRQTLGQGPEFLTYFQNEAQLEKSRLLSDRFSAERPKGSFSTLEIQRTEQGDSAMYLCASTRTGSYGYTFGSGTRLTVV.

This rearrangement joins TRBV9 to TRBJ1-6; D possibly corresponds to TRBD1 (6 bases). With 3 bases removed from V and 5 bases from J, the gap between germline ends came to 15 bases. CDR1 SGDLS and CDR2 YYNGEE come from the germline V gene. This CDR3 is 16 amino acids long. DNA of the CDR3: TGTGCCAGCAGCGCCCTCGGGACACCGAATAATTCACCCCTCCACTTT. Residues: CASSALGTPNNSPLHF. Combining the CDR3 with reference TRBV9 and TRBJ1-6 gives the whole variable domain DSGVTQTPKHLITATGQRVTLRCSPRSGDLSVYWYQQSLDQGLQFLIQYYNGEERAKGNILERFSAQQFPDLHSELNLSSLELGDSALYFCASSALGTPNNSPLHFGNGTRLTVT.

The rearrangement links TRBV28 to TRBJ1-4, with 7 bases fitting TRBD1. The V and J ends lost 3 bases and 6 bases, in that order; junction bases with no gene match: 4. Germline CDR1 and CDR2: MDHEN and SYDVKM. There are 14 residues in the CDR3. The CDR3 here is CASSFGDSYEKLFF. In nucleotides, the CDR3 is TGTGCCAGCAGTTTCGGGGACAGTTATGAAAAACTGTTTTTT.

V gene TRBV9 combines with J gene TRBJ2-7; D is possibly TRBD2 (5 bases). The germline CDR1 and CDR2 sequences are SGDLS and YYNGEE. V lost 2 bases, J lost 2 bases, and 14 bases lay in between. This CDR3 contains 15 residues. The CDR3 DNA follows: TGTGCCAGCAGCGTCATGGGGTCTAGCCCCTACGAGCAGTACTTC. Encoded protein: CASSVMGSSPYEQYF.

The rearrangement uses TRBV5-1 and TRBJ2-1, with D tentatively TRBD1 (6 bases). The CDR3 runs 16 residues. CDR1 is SGHRS and CDR2 is YFSETQ in the germline V gene. Trimming left V 4 bases short and J 0 bases short, with 14 bases between. CDR3 coding DNA: TGCGCCAGCAGCCTGACAGGTGAACTCTCCTACAATGAGCAGTTCTTC. It codes for CASSLTGELSYNEQFF.

The rearrangement joins TRBV28 to TRBJ2-7; no clear D. CDR3 size: 12 residues. V was cut by 8 bases and J by 4 bases, with 12 bases left in between. Germline CDR1 MDHEN, CDR2 SYDVKM. The CDR3 reads CASRTFAYEQYF. CDR3 DNA: TGTGCCAGCCGTACTTTCGCTTACGAGCAGTACTTC.

The chain joins TRBV10-2 to TRBJ2-5, with 7 bases that match TRBD2. CDR1 and CDR2 (germline): WSHSY, SAAADI. V trimming: 6 bases; J trimming: 1 base; junction bases outside the gene matches: 5. The length of the CDR3 is 14 residues. The DNA of the CDR3 is TGCGCCAGCAGCCCGACTAGCCGCCAAGAGACCCAGTACTTC. It specifies CASSPTSRQETQYF.

This clone was counted once. V usage is TRBV4-2 and J usage is TRBJ2-7; D might be TRBD2 (5 bases). V dropped 0 bases and J dropped 3 bases, with 9 bases sitting between them. CDR3 length: 14 residues. The germline CDR1 and CDR2 sequences are LGHNA and YNFKEQ. The CDR3 protein is CASSQDLGDYEQYF. CDR3 bases: TGTGCCAGCAGCCAAGATCTGGGAGACTACGAGCAGTACTTC.

This chain uses TRBV28 with TRBJ2-5; 7 bases match TRBD2. This CDR3 spans 12 amino acids. Germline CDR1 is MDHEN and CDR2 is SYDVKM. V lost 10 bases, J lost 7 bases, and 9 bases stayed unmatched. The CDR3 nucleotides read TGTGCCATCCAGCGGGGATTTACGACCCAGTACTTC. It translates to CAIQRGFTTQYF.

J is TRBJ2-1 and V is TRBV5-6; D unclear. There are 16 residues in the CDR3. Germline values: CDR1 SGHDT, CDR2 YYEEEE. V gave up 2 bases and J gave up 5 bases, with 17 bases separating them. CDR3 residues: CASSLLHGIQNNEQFF. The CDR3 region has the DNA TGTGCCAGCAGCTTACTTCATGGAATACAGAACAATGAGCAGTTCTTC.

J is TRBJ2-7 and V is TRBV9, with TRBD1 matching 9 bases. V lost 3 bases and J lost 2; bases outside the gene matches: 9. This CDR3 is 16 amino acids long. Germline CDR1 SGDLS, CDR2 YYNGEE. CDR3 sequence reads: CASSEDPGQGTYEQYF. The CDR3 nucleotides read TGTGCCAGCAGCGAAGACCCGGGACAGGGAACCTACGAGCAGTACTTC. Full variable domain (remainder filled in from reference TRBV9 and TRBJ2-7): DSGVTQTPKHLITATGQRVTLRCSPRSGDLSVYWYQQSLDQGLQFLIQYYNGEERAKGNILERFSAQQFPDLHSELNLSSLELGDSALYFCASSEDPGQGTYEQYFGPGTRLTVT.

The chain carries TRBV6-1 and TRBJ1-1; TRBD1 aligns across 7 bases. V lost 4 bases and J lost 5; bases outside the gene matches: 7. Germline CDR1 MNHNS, CDR2 SASEGT. The CDR3 is 14 amino acids. CDR3 residues: CASSGTGARTEAFF. The CDR3 bases are TGTGCCAGCAGTGGAACAGGGGCGCGAACTGAAGCTTTCTTT.

The chain is built from TRBV30 and TRBJ1-6; D is unresolved. The CDR3 extends over 14 amino acids. Trimming cost V 0 bases and J 8 bases, with 11 bases left between them. Germline lookup yields CDR1 GTSNPN and CDR2 SVGIG (reference sequence). The CDR3 sequence: CAWSVRGSDSPLHF. CDR3 coding DNA: TGTGCCTGGAGTGTACGGGGATCGGATTCACCCCTCCACTTT. The full variable domain, completed using reference TRBV30 and TRBJ1-6, is SQTIHQWPATLVQPVGSPLSLECTVEGTSNPNLYWYRQAAGRGLQLLFYSVGIGQISSEVPQNLSASRPQDRQFILSSKKLLLSDSGFYLCAWSVRGSDSPLHFGNGTRLTVT.

The V gene is TRBV15, the J gene TRBJ2-5; 10 positions agree with TRBD2. The CDR3 length is 16 residues. CDR1 is LNHNV and CDR2 is YYDKDF in the germline V gene (reference sequence). Trimming removed 4 bases from V and 0 bases from J; junction bases left unmatched: 5. The CDR3 region has the DNA TGTGCCACCAGCACAGGGACTAGCGTATACCAAGAGACCCAGTACTTC. Its translation is CATSTGTSVYQETQYF.

The chain joins TRBV25-1 to TRBJ2-7; TRBD2 is a possible D gene (6 bases). This CDR3 is built from 16 residues. Trimming left V 3 bases short and J 0 bases short, with 15 bases between. Per the germline V gene, CDR1 is MGHDK and CDR2 is SYGVNS. The CDR3 region has the DNA TGTGCCAGCAGTGACCGCGGGGACCGCAGCTCCTACGAGCAGTACTTC. Its protein is CASSDRGDRSSYEQYF.

The CDR3 DNA reads TGTGCCAGCAGCTTGGGGCAGGGATCGGTTCAGCCCCAGCATTTT. Amino acids: CASSLGQGSVQPQHF. The chain uses TRBV5-6 and TRBJ1-5; weak D call: TRBD1 (5 bases). The V end was cut by 0 bases, the J end by 6 bases, with 13 bases between. Germline-derived CDR1 and CDR2 are SGHDT and YYEEEE. CDR3 length equals 15 residues.

The J gene is TRBJ1-5, the V gene TRBV4-3; D is uncertain. Germline V CDR1 and CDR2: LGHNA, YSLEER. This CDR3 contains 14 residues. V lost 0 bases to trimming and J lost 5 bases, with 8 bases between them. The CDR3 nucleotides read TGCGCCAGCAGCCAAGAGATTTCAGATCAGCCCCAGCATTTT. Translated, it gives CASSQEISDQPQHF.

This clone is deemed medium-sized. CDR3 region: CASSPWDRERNTEAFF. In DNA form, the CDR3 reads TGTGCCAGCTCACCATGGGACAGGGAAAGGAACACTGAAGCTTTCTTT. The chain carries TRBV18 and TRBJ1-1; 9 positions match TRBD1. Germline loops: CDR1 KGHSH, CDR2 LQKENI. V lost 2 bases and J lost 1; bases outside the gene matches: 5. CDR3 length: 16 amino acids.

The genes are TRBV29-1 and TRBJ2-1; 8 positions agree with TRBD2. The V and J ends lost 6 bases and 8 bases, in that order; junction bases with no gene match: 12. CDR1 and CDR2 from the germline V gene are SQVTM and ANQGSEA. The CDR3 extends over 14 amino acids. CDR3: CSVRRGAWFDEQFF. DNA of the CDR3: TGCAGCGTCCGGCGGGGGGCTTGGTTCGATGAGCAGTTCTTC.

This clone appeared a single time. The V call is TRBV21-1, the J call TRBJ2-5; the table's D gene call, TRBD2, was not cross checked with the DNA. TRBV21-1 is marked as a pseudogene. This CDR3 region has 15 residues. CDR3 nucleotides: TGTGCCAGCAGCTCCGCGGGGGGCCTCCAAGAGACCCAGTACTTC. This translates into CASSSAGGLQETQYF.

The rearrangement uses TRBV30 and TRBJ2-3; weak D call: TRBD2 (5 bases). Germline CDR1 GTSNPN, CDR2 SVGIG (reference sequence). This CDR3 is built from 15 residues. V was clipped by 2 bases and J by 2 bases, with 14 bases between them. The DNA of the CDR3 is TGTGCCTGGAGTTCTTTGGCGGGCCCCACAGATACGCAGTATTTT. Its protein product is CAWSSLAGPTDTQYF.

The chain is built from TRBV6-1 and TRBJ2-7; D is uncertain. V was shortened by 1 base and J by 0 bases, with 10 bases between the two germline ends. Germline assignment: CDR1 MNHNS and CDR2 SASEGT. This CDR3 is built from 15 residues. CDR3 nucleotides: TGTGCCAGCAGTGAAGGCAGCAGGTCCTCCTACGAGCAGTACTTC. Amino acid sequence: CASSEGSRSSYEQYF.

The chain joins TRBV2 to TRBJ1-1; D remains unclear. Germline assignment: CDR1 SNHLY and CDR2 FYNNEI. V was shortened by 5 bases and J by 3 bases, with 13 bases between the two germline ends. There are 14 residues in the CDR3. This chain's CDR3 is CASSTLGRDTEAFF. The CDR3 DNA follows: TGTGCCAGCAGTACCTTGGGGAGGGACACTGAAGCTTTCTTT.

The chain combines TRBV10-3 with TRBJ1-1; D uncertain. The germline CDR1 and CDR2 sequences are ENHRY and SYGVKD. The CDR3 consists of 12 residues. V lost 7 bases and J lost 4, with 10 bases in between. The CDR3 spells CAIMVEGTEAFF. The DNA for the CDR3 is TGTGCCATCATGGTGGAGGGCACTGAAGCTTTCTTT.

This chain's CDR3 is CASSSQGRGGTEAFF. DNA for the CDR3: TGTGCCAGCAGTTCCCAGGGGAGGGGGGGCACTGAAGCTTTCTTT. The V and J genes are TRBV6-5 and TRBJ1-1, with a weak D call TRBD1 (6 bases). V lost 4 bases, J lost 4 bases, and 16 bases lay in between. The CDR3 consists of 15 residues. Germline assignment: CDR1 MNHEY and CDR2 SVGAGI.